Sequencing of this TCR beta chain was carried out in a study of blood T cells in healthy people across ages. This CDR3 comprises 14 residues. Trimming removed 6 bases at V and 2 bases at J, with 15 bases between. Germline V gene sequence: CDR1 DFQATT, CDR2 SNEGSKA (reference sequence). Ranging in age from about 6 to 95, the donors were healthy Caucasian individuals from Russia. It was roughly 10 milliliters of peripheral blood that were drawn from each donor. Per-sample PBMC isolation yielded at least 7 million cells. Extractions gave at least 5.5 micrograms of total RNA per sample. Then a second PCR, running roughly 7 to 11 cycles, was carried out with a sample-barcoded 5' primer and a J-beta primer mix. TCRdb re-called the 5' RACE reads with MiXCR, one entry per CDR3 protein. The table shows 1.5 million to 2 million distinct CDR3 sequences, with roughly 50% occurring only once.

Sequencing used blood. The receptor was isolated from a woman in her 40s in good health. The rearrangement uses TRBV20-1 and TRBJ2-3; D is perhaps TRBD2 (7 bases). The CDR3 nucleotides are TGCAGTGCCCGGGGGGCCCCCCTCACAGATACGCAGTATTTT. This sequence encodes CSARGAPLTDTQYF.